Detailed here is one TCR beta chain. These data originate in a study of blood T cell repertoires in COVID-19. V was shortened by 9 bases and J by 2 bases, with 10 bases between the two germline ends. Per germline, CDR1 MDHEN and CDR2 SYDVKM. This CDR3 contains 13 residues. In the original workflow: Amplified reference gene primers provided the basis for estimating nucleated cell counts. TCRdb's table, derived via immunoSEQ multiplex PCR, lists solely in-frame clones and lacks some. That table is the source of V, J and clone size, and D and trimming were worked out from the DNA. The repertoire holds fewer than 90,000 clones, with approximately 86% as singletons.

The chain combines TRBV28 with TRBJ2-2, with D perhaps matching TRBD1 (5 bases). The sample taken for sequencing was peripheral blood. The TCR was taken from a man in his forties or fifties with active or convalescent COVID-19. The CDR3 region is CASRQTNTGELFF. CDR3 DNA sequence: TGTGCCAGTAGACAGACTAACACCGGGGAGCTGTTTTTT. The full variable domain, completed using reference TRBV28 and TRBJ2-2, is DVKVTQSSRYLVKRTGEKVFLECVQDMDHENMFWYRQDPGLGLRLIYFSYDVKMKEKGDIPEGYSVSREKKERFSLILESASTNQTSMYLCASRQTNTGELFFGEGSRLTVL.